The clone carrying this T cell receptor (beta chain) was recorded at least ten times. This specimen comes from a study of T cells in Graves' hyperthyroidism and ophthalmopathy. Study in general: Peripheral blood specimens were obtained at initial diagnosis, prior to any treatment.

V shed 0 bases, J shed 4 bases, and the junction held 14 bases outside the gene matches. From germline, CDR1 is DFQATT and CDR2 SNEGSKA (reference sequence). The CDR3 covers 18 residues. TCR beta CDR3 regions were amplified from RNA transcripts. First-round RT-PCR of the TCR CDR3 relied on the HTBI primer set. TCRdb passed the multiplex PCR reads through MiXCR, listing each CDR3 protein once. This sample has more than 650,000 distinct CDR3 sequences, with around 15% found just once. Sequences were obtained from blood. This TCR derives from a woman under 30 with Graves' hyperthyroidism. This chain joins TRBV20-1 and TRBJ2-1; TRBD1 matches at 8 bases. The CDR3: CSARDLRAPGQAYNEQFF. In nucleotides, the CDR3 is TGCAGTGCTAGAGATTTAAGGGCTCCGGGACAGGCGTACAATGAGCAGTTCTTC.